This T cell receptor beta chain derives from a study of blood T cell repertoires in COVID-19. Study details: Acute and convalescent COVID-19 samples came from the United States, Italy and Spain. The analysed material was cDNA or gDNA that came from T cells, B-cell-depleted T cells, or PBMCs.

The authors' processing: Cell counts per sample came from amplifying reference gene primers. Method: immunoSEQ multiplex PCR; TCRdb's copy keeps in-frame clones and lacks some. The V and J calls and clone size come from that table; D and trimming were worked out from the DNA. Altogether roughly 170,000 clones are present, approximately 85% being singletons, with the ten largest covering over 5%. Unmatched junction bases numbered 10, after V lost 4 bases and J lost 7 bases. Per the germline V gene, CDR1 is LNHDA and CDR2 is SQIVND (reference sequence). The CDR3 length is 15 residues. Recruited during active infection, patients (from Seattle) were subsequently followed longitudinally.

Source material: peripheral blood. The chain links TRBV19 to TRBJ2-1, with 7 nucleotides matching TRBD2. This sequence was found in a woman aged 45-59 years with COVID-19, enrolled during active disease. CDR3 nucleotide sequence: TGTGCCAGTAGTAGAGCGGGAACATTGGGGAATGAGCAGTTCTTC. It translates to CASSRAGTLGNEQFF.